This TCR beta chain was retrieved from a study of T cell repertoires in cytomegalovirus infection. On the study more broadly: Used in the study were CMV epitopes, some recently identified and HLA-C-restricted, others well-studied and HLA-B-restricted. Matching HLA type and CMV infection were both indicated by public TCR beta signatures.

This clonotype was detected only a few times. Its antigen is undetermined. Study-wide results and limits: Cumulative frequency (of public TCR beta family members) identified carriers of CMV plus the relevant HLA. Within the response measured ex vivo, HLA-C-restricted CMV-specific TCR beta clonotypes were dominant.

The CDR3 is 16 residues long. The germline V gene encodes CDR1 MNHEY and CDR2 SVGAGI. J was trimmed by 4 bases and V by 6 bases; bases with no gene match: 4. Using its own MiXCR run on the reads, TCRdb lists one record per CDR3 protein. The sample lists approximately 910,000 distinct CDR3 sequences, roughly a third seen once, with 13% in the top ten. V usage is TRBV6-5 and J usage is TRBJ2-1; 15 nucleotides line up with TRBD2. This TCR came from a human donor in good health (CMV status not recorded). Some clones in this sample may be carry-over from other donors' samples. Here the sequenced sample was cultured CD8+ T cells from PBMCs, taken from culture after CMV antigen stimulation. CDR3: CASRGTSGGPYNEQFF. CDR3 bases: TGTGCCAGCAGGGGGACTAGCGGGGGGCCTTACAATGAGCAGTTCTTC.